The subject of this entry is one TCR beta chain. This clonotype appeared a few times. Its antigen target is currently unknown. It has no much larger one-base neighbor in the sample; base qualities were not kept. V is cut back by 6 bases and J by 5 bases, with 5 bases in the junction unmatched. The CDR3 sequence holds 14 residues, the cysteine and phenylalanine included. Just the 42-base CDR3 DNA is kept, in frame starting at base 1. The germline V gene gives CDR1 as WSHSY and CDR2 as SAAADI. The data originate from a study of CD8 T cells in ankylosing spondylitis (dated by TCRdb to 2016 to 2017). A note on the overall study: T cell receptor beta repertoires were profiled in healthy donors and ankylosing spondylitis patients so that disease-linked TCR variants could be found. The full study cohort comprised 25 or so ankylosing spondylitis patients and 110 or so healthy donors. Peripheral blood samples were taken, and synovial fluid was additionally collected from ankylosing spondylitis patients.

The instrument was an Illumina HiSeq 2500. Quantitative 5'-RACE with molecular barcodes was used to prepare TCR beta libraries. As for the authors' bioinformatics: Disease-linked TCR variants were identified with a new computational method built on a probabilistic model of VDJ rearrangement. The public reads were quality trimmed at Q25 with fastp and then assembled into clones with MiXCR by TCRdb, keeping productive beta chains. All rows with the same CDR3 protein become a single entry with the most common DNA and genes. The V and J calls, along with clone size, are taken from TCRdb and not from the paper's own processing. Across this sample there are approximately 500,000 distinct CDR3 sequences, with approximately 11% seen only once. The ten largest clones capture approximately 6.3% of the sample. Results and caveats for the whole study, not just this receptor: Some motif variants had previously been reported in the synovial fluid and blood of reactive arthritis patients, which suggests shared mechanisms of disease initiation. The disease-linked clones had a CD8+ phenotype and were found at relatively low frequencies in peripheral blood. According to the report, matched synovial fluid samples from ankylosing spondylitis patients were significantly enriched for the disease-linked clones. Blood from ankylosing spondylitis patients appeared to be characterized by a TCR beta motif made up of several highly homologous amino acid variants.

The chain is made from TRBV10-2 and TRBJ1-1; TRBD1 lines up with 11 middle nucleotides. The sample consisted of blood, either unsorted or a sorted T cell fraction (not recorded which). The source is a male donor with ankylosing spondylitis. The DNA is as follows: TGCGCCAGCAGAGGACAGGGGGCGTGGACTGAAGCTTTCTTT. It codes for CASRGQGAWTEAFF.